This entry lists 2 T cell receptor beta chains sequenced from one sample in a study of cytomegalovirus exposure and HLA in healthy donors. The PCR employed 60 Vbeta primers together with 13 Jbeta primers. Method: immunoSEQ multiplex PCR; TCRdb's copy keeps in-frame clones and lacks some. The sample records about 140,000 clones, roughly 73% being singletons. The sequenced material came from PBMCs. Every receptor here comes from a man between 40 and 49 years old in good health and CMV-seronegative.

This clone was counted only a few times. CDR3 sequence: CASSLGGVVREKLFF. The DNA for the CDR3 is TGTGCCAGCAGCCTAGGGGGTGTCGTGCGGGAAAAACTGTTTTTT. The chain uses TRBV5-4 and TRBJ1-4; possibly TRBD1 for D (6 bases). The CDR3 is 15 residues long. V was pared by 4 bases and J by 8 bases, with 18 bases between. CDR1 SGHNT and CDR2 YYREEE come from the germline V gene (reference sequence).

The CDR3 sequence is CASSSQGARQETQYF. Written as DNA, the CDR3 is TGTGCCAGCAGTTCCCAGGGGGCGAGGCAAGAGACCCAGTACTTC. This chain connects TRBV27 to TRBJ2-5, with TRBD1 matching over 8 bases. Looked up from germline, CDR1 is MNHEY and CDR2 is SMNVEV (reference sequence). The CDR3 is made up of 15 amino acids. The junction had 6 bases not matched to a gene; V was cut back by 4 bases and J by 2 bases.